The present entry profiles one TCR beta chain with its context. Using immunoSEQ multiplex PCR, the repertoire was profiled, and TCRdb retains in-frame clones only, with some absent. The profile covers 100,000 to 150,000 clones, with roughly 90% appearing a single time and roughly 8% taken by the ten largest. The sample is drawn from a study of blood T cell repertoires in COVID-19. With V trimmed by 2 bases and J by 4 bases, 15 bases remained unmatched. The germline V gene has CDR1 SGHTA and CDR2 FQGTGA. CDR3 length: 19 amino acids. The rearrangement uses TRBV7-3 and TRBJ2-3; 10 positions agree with TRBD2. The sequenced sample was peripheral blood. The TCR comes from a man between 65 and 85 years old who had recovered from COVID-19. DNA of the CDR3: TGTGCCAGCAGCTTAGAACTAGCGGGGAGAGAGAGGGTAGCAGATACGCAGTATTTT. Protein sequence: CASSLELAGRERVADTQYF.